This T cell receptor (beta chain) emerged from a study of T cells in Graves' hyperthyroidism and ophthalmopathy. Germline CDR1 is MNHEY and CDR2 is SMNVEV (reference sequence). The CDR3 runs to 17 residues. The J segment lost 7 bases and the V segment lost 1 base, leaving 12 bases of the junction unmatched. Patients between 18 and 65 years old had hyperthyroidism, newly diagnosed and lasting under 2 months. Exclusion of patients followed from uncontrolled infection, other autoimmune disease, pregnancy or lactation. Amplified TCR beta CDR3 regions came from RNA transcripts. The primer set for the first-round RT-PCR of the TCR CDR3 was HTBI. TCRdb fed the multiplex PCR reads into MiXCR, producing one record per CDR3 protein. Among around 350,000 distinct CDR3 sequences listed, 15% to 20% were seen once.

This chain connects TRBV27 to TRBJ2-7, with 11 bases matching TRBD2. The sequence was obtained from a woman under 30 with Graves' hyperthyroidism. The sequenced sample was blood. The CDR3 loop is CASSLFGPLAGGREQYF. CDR3 coding DNA: TGTGCCAGCAGTTTATTTGGCCCCTTAGCGGGGGGGCGGGAGCAGTACTTC.